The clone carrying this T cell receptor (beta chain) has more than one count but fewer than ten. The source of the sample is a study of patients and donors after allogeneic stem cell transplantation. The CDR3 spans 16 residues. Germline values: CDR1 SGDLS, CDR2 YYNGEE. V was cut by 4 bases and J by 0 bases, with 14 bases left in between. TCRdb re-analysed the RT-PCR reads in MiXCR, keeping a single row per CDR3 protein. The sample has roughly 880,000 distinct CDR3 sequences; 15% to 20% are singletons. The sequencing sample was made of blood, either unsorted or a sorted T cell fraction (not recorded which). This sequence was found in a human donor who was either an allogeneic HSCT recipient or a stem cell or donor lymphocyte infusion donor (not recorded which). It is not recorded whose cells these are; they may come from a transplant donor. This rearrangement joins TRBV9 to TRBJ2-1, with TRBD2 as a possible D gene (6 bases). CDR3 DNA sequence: TGTGCCAGCAGCTCTCGGGACTCCAGCTCCTACAATGAGCAGTTCTTC. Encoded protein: CASSSRDSSSYNEQFF.